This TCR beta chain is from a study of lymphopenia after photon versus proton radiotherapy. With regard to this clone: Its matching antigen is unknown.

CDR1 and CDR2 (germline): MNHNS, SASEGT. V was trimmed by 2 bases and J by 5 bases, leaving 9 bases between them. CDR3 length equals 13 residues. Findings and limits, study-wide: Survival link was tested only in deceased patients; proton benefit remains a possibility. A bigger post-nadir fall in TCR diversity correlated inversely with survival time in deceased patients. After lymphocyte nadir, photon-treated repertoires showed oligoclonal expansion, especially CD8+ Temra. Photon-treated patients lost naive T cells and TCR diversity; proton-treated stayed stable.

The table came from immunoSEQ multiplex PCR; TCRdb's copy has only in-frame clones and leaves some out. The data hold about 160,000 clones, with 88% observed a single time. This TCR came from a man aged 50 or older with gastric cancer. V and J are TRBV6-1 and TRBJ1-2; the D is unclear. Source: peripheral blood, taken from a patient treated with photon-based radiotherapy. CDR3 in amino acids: CASSETWTYGYTF. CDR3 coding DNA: TGTGCCAGCAGTGAAACATGGACTTATGGCTACACCTTC.